Listed below are T cell receptor beta chains from one sample, sequenced in a study of STAT5B mutations in CD4+ large granular lymphocyte leukemia. Repertoires were generated with immunoSEQ multiplex PCR, while TCRdb's copy carries only in-frame clones and drops some. The sample holds 35,000 or so clones, about 91% seen once. The source material was CD4+ T cells from blood buffy coats. All receptors come from a human donor in good health. The CDR3 runs from the conserved cysteine through the conserved F or W. D genes are given only for firm matches. The listing skips clone size in some rows; elsewhere it reads once, few, many or a size class.

TGTGCCAGTAGTATACAGGGCAGCAATGAGCAGTTCTTC | CASSIQGSNEQFF | . | TRBV19 | once | TRBJ2-1
TGCGCCAGCAGCCGTGCAGGGGCGAGAGCTAACTATGGCTACACCTTC | CASSRAGARANYGYTF | . | TRBV4-1 | . | TRBJ1-2
TGCGCCAGCAGCCAAGTCGGGGGATACGGAAACACCATATATTTT | CASSQVGGYGNTIYF | . | TRBV4-1 | . | TRBJ1-3
TGTGCTAGCAGCTCCTGCGTGGAGAGCCGGGAGGCTAACTATGGCTACACCTTC | CASSSCVESREANYGYTF | . | TRBV7-7 | once | TRBJ1-2
TGTGCCAGCAGAGCCGGGTATAACTATGGCTACACCTTC | CASRAGYNYGYTF | . | TRBV2 | . | TRBJ1-2
TGTGCCAGCAGAGGTGGGGTGATGAACACTGAAGCTTTCTTT | CASRGGVMNTEAFF | . | TRBV7-8 | . | TRBJ1-1
TGTGCCAGCAGCTTAAGCCCACTTGAGACCCAGTACTTC | CASSLSPLETQYF | . | TRBV7-2 | . | TRBJ2-5
TGTGCCACCAGCAGAGGCTCGGGCGGGGAGCTGTTTTTT | CATSRGSGGELFF | . | TRBV15 | . | TRBJ2-2
TGTGCCAGCAGTAGGGCGGGAGGGCGGGCAGATACGCAGTATTTT | CASSRAGGRADTQYF | TRBD2 | TRBV6-1 | . | TRBJ2-3
TGCAGCGGTGGACGGGACACTGAAGCTTTCTTT | CSGGRDTEAFF | . | TRBV29-1 | . | TRBJ1-1
TGTGCCAGCAGTATGGACGGTAACTATGGCTACACCTTC | CASSMDGNYGYTF | . | TRBV28 | . | TRBJ1-2
TGTGCCAGCAGCTTACACCCCAGCACAGATACGCAGTATTTT | CASSLHPSTDTQYF | . | TRBV7-2 | . | TRBJ2-3
TGTGCCAGCAGCTCCGCGGGGGGGGAGCTGTTTTTT | CASSSAGGELFF | . | TRBV5-4 | . | TRBJ2-2
TGCGCCAGCAGCACCTATGGAGGCCCTGGGGCCAACGTCCTGACTTTC | CASSTYGGPGANVLTF | . | TRBV5-1 | . | TRBJ2-6
TGTGCCAGCAGTGAAGTTATTAGGGGCTCCTATAATTCACCCCTCCACTTT | CASSEVIRGSYNSPLHF | . | TRBV6-1 | . | TRBJ1-6
TGCGCCAGTGGGACAGGGACGAACTACGAGCAGTACTTC | CASGTGTNYEQYF | TRBD1 | TRBV5-1 | few | TRBJ2-7
TGTGCCAGCCTCGCCTCTGGGGCCAACGTCCTGACTTTC | CASLASGANVLTF | . | TRBV6-5 | . | TRBJ2-6
TGCGCCAGCGGGGTTCGAGGCGCGGATACGCAGTATTTT | CASGVRGADTQYF | . | TRBV10-1 | . | TRBJ2-3
TGTGCCAGCAGCTTGGGTCGGGACAGGGCTGGAAACACCATATATTTT | CASSLGRDRAGNTIYF | TRBD1 | TRBV5-4 | . | TRBJ1-3
TGTGCCAGCAGCTCGCCGTCGGTCACTGAAGCTTTCTTT | CASSSPSVTEAFF | . | TRBV7-6 | few | TRBJ1-1
TGCGCCAGCAGCCCGGGACAGGGAGAGGGCTACACCTTC | CASSPGQGEGYTF | TRBD1 | TRBV5-1 | . | TRBJ1-2
TGTGCCAGCAGCCTCGTCATAGGCACTGAAGCTTTCTTT | CASSLVIGTEAFF | . | TRBV6-4 | . | TRBJ1-1
TGCGCCAGCCTATTGGGCGAGGGTAGTCGTAACTACACCTTC | CASLLGEGSRNYTF | . | TRBV4-1 | once | TRBJ1-2
TGTGCCAGCAGCTCGGGGACGGGCGGAGATGAGCAGTTCTTC | CASSSGTGGDEQFF | . | TRBV11-3 | . | TRBJ2-1
TGTGCCAGCAGTCCCAGGACTAGTAGGGCTTACGAGCAGTACTTC | CASSPRTSRAYEQYF | TRBD2 | TRBV27 | . | TRBJ2-7
TGTGCCAGCAGCTCCCGACCCGTTTACGGCGGCAACACTGAAGCTTTCTTT | CASSSRPVYGGNTEAFF | . | TRBV7-9 | . | TRBJ1-1
TGTGCCAGCAGCTCGGGGGGCCTGAAGACCCAGTACTTC | CASSSGGLKTQYF | . | TRBV11-2 | . | TRBJ2-5
TGTGCCAGCAGCGTAGCGGGGGCGGAGACCCAGTACTTC | CASSVAGAETQYF | . | TRBV9 | . | TRBJ2-5
TGTGCCAGCAGTGGGACAGGGAATCAGCCCCAGCATTTT | CASSGTGNQPQHF | TRBD1 | TRBV6-1 | . | TRBJ1-5
TGTGCCTGGAGTGAGCAGGGAGATCAGCCCCAGCATTTT | CAWSEQGDQPQHF | . | TRBV30 | . | TRBJ1-5
TGCGCCAGCAGTGACGGCGGGAGGGCGGACGAGCAGTACTTC | CASSDGGRADEQYF | TRBD2 | TRBV10-1 | once | TRBJ2-7
TGTGCCAGCAGATATAACCCAGTCTATGGCTACACCTTC | CASRYNPVYGYTF | . | TRBV28 | . | TRBJ1-2
TGTGCCAGCTCAGATCTTCCAGGAATTTTCTACGAGCAGTACTTC | CASSDLPGIFYEQYF | . | TRBV18 | . | TRBJ2-7
TGTGCCAGCAGTCCAGAGGCAGGGGGCGCGGTCTATGGCTACACCTTC | CASSPEAGGAVYGYTF | TRBD1 | TRBV27 | few | TRBJ1-2
TGCAGCCCAGGGCAGGGACAGTACTCTGGAAACACCATATATTTT | CSPGQGQYSGNTIYF | TRBD1 | TRBV29-1 | . | TRBJ1-3
TGTGCCAGCAGCCTCGGACACGTCAATGCTGAAGCTTTCTTT | CASSLGHVNAEAFF | . | TRBV7-9 | . | TRBJ1-1